This T cell receptor (beta chain) was sequenced in a study of siplizumab effects on memory and regulatory T cells. Note on this clone: At one end the junction does not follow the germline gene, possibly because of a read error.

The data were produced by immunoSEQ multiplex PCR, yet TCRdb's version contains in-frame clones alone and is incomplete. The sample records roughly 92,000 clones, about 95% being singletons. Germline values: CDR1 MNHEY, CDR2 SVGAGI. The CDR3 consists of 13 residues. The chain joins TRBV6-5 to TRBJ2-7, with D perhaps TRBD1 (6 bases). The sample consisted of non-Treg CD4+ T cells sorted from blood. The sequence was obtained from a human donor in good health. The CDR3 DNA sequence: TGTGCCAGCAGTTACAGTCGACAGGACACACGGCACTTC. Its translation: CASSYSRQDTRHF.